This T cell receptor (beta chain) was recorded in a study of regulatory T cells in long-lasting Graves disease. Stated time point: newly diagnosed GD, antithyroid drugs for less than 3 months. PBMC RNA served as the TCR library source. The sample holds many counts of this clonotype. The V end lost 7 bases, the J end lost 2 bases, and 17 bases lay between the germline ends. The germline V gene encodes CDR1 MNHNS and CDR2 SASEGT. This CDR3 contains 15 residues. To make TCR beta libraries, researchers used iRepertoire HTBI primers and Arm-PCR of CDR3 regions. TCRdb passed the multiplex PCR reads through MiXCR, listing each CDR3 protein once. Of fewer than 650,000 distinct CDR3 sequences listed, roughly 15% are singletons. This sample was shared with a second study, whose subject was T cells in Graves' hyperthyroidism and ophthalmopathy.

The chain combines TRBV6-1 with TRBJ1-1, with a tentative D call TRBD1 (5 bases). Specimen: peripheral blood mononuclear cells (PBMCs), collected at new diagnosis, from a patient treated with antithyroid drugs. This TCR was recovered from a woman aged 25 to 45 with Graves disease. The CDR3 protein is CASTFSLDTNTEAFF. For the CDR3, the DNA is TGTGCCAGCACCTTCAGTTTGGACACTAACACTGAAGCTTTCTTT.